One sample yielded the 9 T cell receptor beta chains listed below, sequenced in a study of untreated major depressive disorder. Assay used: immunoSEQ multiplex PCR; TCRdb lists only in-frame clones, some missing. The table shows just over 20,000 clones, with approximately 87% occurring only once. The sequencing sample was made of CD4+ T cells from PBMCs. The receptors derive from a woman aged 30 to 39 in good health.

This chain joins TRBV6-6 and TRBJ1-1, with no clear D. CDR1 MNHNY and CDR2 SVGAGI come from the germline V gene (reference sequence). V dropped 2 bases and J dropped 4 bases, with 11 bases sitting between them. The length of the CDR3 is 14 residues. The CDR3 DNA reads as TGTGCCAGCAGTTACGAGGGCGGTATCACTGAAGCTTTCTTT. It yields the protein CASSYEGGITEAFF.

The rearrangement links TRBV30 to TRBJ1-6; D gene ambiguous. The CDR3 spans 15 residues. The V end was cut by 2 bases, the J end by 5 bases, with 13 bases between. Germline V gene lookup returns CDR1 GTSNPN and CDR2 SVGIG (reference sequence). The CDR3 DNA follows: TGTGCCTGGAGTCCCTCGAGATTCGATAATTCACCCCTCCACTTT. This encodes CAWSPSRFDNSPLHF.

This clone was picked up one time. The chain couples TRBV7-2 to TRBJ1-2; D might be TRBD1 (5 bases). Germline lookup yields CDR1 SGHTA and CDR2 FQGNSA. This CDR3 contains 14 residues. V lost 7 bases to trimming and J lost 1 base, with 13 bases between them. DNA of the CDR3: TGTGCCAGCACCCAGACAGATTATAACTATGGCTACACCTTC. Amino acid sequence: CASTQTDYNYGYTF.

The chain employs TRBV7-3 and TRBJ1-3, with D unclear. Trimming cost V 0 bases and J 0 bases, with 9 bases left between them. The CDR3 has 16 amino acids. CDR1 is SGHTA and CDR2 is FQGTGA in the germline V gene. The CDR3 loop is CASSLTGGNSGNTIYF. Here the CDR3 DNA reads TGTGCCAGCAGCTTAACGGGAGGGAACTCTGGAAACACCATATATTTT.

J is TRBJ1-1 and V is TRBV11-1; D is unclear. CDR3 size: 13 residues. The germline gives CDR1 SGHAT, CDR2 FQDESV (reference sequence). The ends were cut back, 1 base at V and 0 bases at J, with 3 bases in the middle. The CDR3 protein is CASSLELNTEAFF. The DNA for the CDR3 is TGTGCCAGCAGCTTAGAGTTGAACACTGAAGCTTTCTTT.

The chain links TRBV30 to TRBJ1-2; no clear D. The CDR3 is 13 residues long. Deletions cut 0 bases from V and 3 bases from J, with 8 bases between. Germline V gene lookup returns CDR1 GTSNPN and CDR2 SVGIG (reference sequence). This CDR3 reads CAWSVQRDYGYTF. Written as DNA, the CDR3 is TGTGCCTGGAGTGTACAGAGGGACTATGGCTACACCTTC. The variable domain in full, with the rest retrieved from reference TRBV30 and TRBJ1-2, is SQTIHQWPATLVQPVGSPLSLECTVEGTSNPNLYWYRQAAGRGLQLLFYSVGIGQISSEVPQNLSASRPQDRQFILSSKKLLLSDSGFYLCAWSVQRDYGYTFGSGTRLTVV.

V gene TRBV28 combines with J gene TRBJ1-5, with D possibly matching TRBD1 (5 bases). Germline loops: CDR1 MDHEN, CDR2 SYDVKM. CDR3 length equals 16 residues. The V gene lost 7 bases and the J gene lost 0 bases, with 16 bases spanning the gap. CDR3 amino acids: CASTIRGGYSNQPQHF. The CDR3 region has the DNA TGTGCCAGCACCATTCGGGGGGGGTATAGCAATCAGCCCCAGCATTTT.

This chain uses TRBV7-2 with TRBJ1-2; 7 bases agree with TRBD1. The junction had 9 bases not matched to a gene; V was cut back by 0 bases and J by 5 bases. Germline CDR1 is SGHTA and CDR2 is FQGNSA. The CDR3 spans 16 residues. CDR3 DNA sequence: TGTGCCAGCAGCTTAGCCAGACAGGGAGTAGGATATGGCTACACCTTC. Protein product: CASSLARQGVGYGYTF.

The chain carries TRBV6-1 and TRBJ1-2, with 10 bases identical to TRBD1. Germline V gives CDR1 MNHNS, CDR2 SASEGT. J lost 4 bases, V lost 6 bases, and 5 bases had no gene match. The CDR3 runs to 14 residues. In DNA, the CDR3 is TGTGCCAGCAGAGAACGGACAGGGGGCTATGGCTACACCTTC. Its protein is CASRERTGGYGYTF.